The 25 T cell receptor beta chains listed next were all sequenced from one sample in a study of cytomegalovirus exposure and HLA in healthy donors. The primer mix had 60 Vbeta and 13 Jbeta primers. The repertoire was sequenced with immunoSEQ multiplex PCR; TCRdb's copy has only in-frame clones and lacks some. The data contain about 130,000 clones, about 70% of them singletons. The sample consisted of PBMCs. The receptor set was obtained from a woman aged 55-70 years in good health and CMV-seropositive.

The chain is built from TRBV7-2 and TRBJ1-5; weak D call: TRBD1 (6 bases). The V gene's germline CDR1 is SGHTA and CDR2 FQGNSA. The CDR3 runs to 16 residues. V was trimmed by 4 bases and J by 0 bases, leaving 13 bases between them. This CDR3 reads CASSSTGRHSNQPQHF. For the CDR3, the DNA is TGTGCCAGCAGCTCGACAGGCCGGCATAGCAATCAGCCCCAGCATTTT.

The CDR3 DNA reads TGTGCCAGCAGTCTAGCGGGGGATGAGACCCAGTACTTC. This translates into CASSLAGDETQYF. V and J are TRBV7-3 and TRBJ2-5; TRBD2 agrees at 10 bases. This CDR3 has 13 residues. Germline loops: CDR1 SGHTA, CDR2 FQGTGA. V lost 6 bases, J lost 5 bases, and 3 bases stayed unmatched.

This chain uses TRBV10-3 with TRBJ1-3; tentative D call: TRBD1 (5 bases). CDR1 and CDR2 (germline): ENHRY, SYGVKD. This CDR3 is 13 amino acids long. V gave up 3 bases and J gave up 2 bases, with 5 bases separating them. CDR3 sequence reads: CAISEQAGNTIYF. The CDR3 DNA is TGTGCCATCAGTGAACAGGCTGGAAACACCATATATTTT.

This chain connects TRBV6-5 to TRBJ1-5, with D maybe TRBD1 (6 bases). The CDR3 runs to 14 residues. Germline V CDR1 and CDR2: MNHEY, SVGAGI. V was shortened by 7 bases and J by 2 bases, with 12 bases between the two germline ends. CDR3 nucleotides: TGTGCCAGCACGCAGGGGTTTGGCAATCAGCCCCAGCATTTT. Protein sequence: CASTQGFGNQPQHF.

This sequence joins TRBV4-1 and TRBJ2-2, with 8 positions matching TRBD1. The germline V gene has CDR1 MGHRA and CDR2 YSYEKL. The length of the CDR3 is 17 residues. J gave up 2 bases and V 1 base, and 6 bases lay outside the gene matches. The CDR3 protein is CASSQGPGQVNTGELFF. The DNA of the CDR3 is TGCGCCAGCAGCCAAGGACCGGGACAGGTTAACACCGGGGAGCTGTTTTTT.

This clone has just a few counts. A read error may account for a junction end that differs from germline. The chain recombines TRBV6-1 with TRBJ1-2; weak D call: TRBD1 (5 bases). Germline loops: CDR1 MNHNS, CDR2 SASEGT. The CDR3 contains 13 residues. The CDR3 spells CASTEGRGVAGGF. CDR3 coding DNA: TGTGCCAGCACCGAAGGAAGGGGTGTTGCCGGGGGCTTC.

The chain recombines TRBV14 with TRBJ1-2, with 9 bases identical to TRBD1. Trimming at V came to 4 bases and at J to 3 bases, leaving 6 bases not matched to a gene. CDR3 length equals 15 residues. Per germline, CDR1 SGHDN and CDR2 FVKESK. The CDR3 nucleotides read TGTGCCAGCAGCCGGAACAGGGGGCCTTACTATGGCTACACCTTC. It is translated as CASSRNRGPYYGYTF.

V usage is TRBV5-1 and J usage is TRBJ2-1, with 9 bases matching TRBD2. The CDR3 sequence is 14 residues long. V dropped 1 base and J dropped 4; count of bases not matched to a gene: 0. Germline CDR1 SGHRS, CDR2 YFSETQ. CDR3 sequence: CASSLTSGYNEQFF. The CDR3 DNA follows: TGCGCCAGCAGCTTGACTAGCGGGTACAATGAGCAGTTCTTC.

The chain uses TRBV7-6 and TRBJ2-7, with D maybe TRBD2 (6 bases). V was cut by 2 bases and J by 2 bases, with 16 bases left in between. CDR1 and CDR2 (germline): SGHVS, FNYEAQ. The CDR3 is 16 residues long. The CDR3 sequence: CASSLRGGTDPYEQYF. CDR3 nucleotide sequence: TGTGCCAGCAGCTTAAGGGGCGGGACTGACCCCTACGAGCAGTACTTC.

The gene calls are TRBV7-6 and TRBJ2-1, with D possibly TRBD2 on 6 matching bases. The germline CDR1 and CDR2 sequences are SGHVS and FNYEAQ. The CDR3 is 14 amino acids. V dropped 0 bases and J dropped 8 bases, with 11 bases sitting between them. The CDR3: CASSLAPSADEQFF. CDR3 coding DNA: TGTGCCAGCAGCTTAGCTCCTAGCGCGGATGAGCAGTTCTTC.

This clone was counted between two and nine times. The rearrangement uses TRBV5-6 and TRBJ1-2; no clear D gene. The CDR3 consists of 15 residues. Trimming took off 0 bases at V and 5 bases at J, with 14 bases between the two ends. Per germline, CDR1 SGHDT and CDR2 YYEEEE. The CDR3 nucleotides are TGTGCCAGCAGCTTGGATCTAACCGGAGGGTATGGCTACACCTTC. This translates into CASSLDLTGGYGYTF.

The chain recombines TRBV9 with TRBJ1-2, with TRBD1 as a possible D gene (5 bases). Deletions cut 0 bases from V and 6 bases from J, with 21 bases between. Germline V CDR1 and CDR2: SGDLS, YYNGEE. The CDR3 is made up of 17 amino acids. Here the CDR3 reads CASSVGAGYSGGDGYTF. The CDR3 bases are TGTGCCAGCAGCGTAGGGGCAGGGTATTCGGGCGGCGATGGCTACACCTTC. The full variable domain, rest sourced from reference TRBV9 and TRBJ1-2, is DSGVTQTPKHLITATGQRVTLRCSPRSGDLSVYWYQQSLDQGLQFLIQYYNGEERAKGNILERFSAQQFPDLHSELNLSSLELGDSALYFCASSVGAGYSGGDGYTFGSGTRLTVV.

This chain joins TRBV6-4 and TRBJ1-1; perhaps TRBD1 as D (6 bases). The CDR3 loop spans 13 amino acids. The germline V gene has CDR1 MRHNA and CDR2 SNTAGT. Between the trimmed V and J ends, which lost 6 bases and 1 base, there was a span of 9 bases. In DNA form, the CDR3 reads TGTGCCAGCAGAACAGGGCCGAACACTGAAGCTTTCTTT. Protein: CASRTGPNTEAFF.

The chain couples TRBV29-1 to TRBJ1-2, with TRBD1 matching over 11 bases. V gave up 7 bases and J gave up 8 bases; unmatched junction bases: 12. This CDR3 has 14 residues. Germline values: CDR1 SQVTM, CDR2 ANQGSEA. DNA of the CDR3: TGCAGCGAGGTCCGGACAGGGGGCGTTAAAGGCTACACCTTC. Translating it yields CSEVRTGGVKGYTF.

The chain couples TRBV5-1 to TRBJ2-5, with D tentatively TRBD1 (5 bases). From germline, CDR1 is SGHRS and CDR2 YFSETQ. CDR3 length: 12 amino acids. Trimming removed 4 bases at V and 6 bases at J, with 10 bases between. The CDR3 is CASSPTGQTQYF. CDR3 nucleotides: TGCGCCAGCAGCCCAACAGGACAGACCCAGTACTTC.

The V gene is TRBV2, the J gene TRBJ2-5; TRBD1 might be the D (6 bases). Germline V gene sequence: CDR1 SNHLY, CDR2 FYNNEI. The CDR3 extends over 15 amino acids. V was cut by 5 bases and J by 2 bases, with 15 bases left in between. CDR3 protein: CASSPQGLRQETQYF. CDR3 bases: TGTGCCAGCAGTCCTCAGGGGTTAAGGCAAGAGACCCAGTACTTC.

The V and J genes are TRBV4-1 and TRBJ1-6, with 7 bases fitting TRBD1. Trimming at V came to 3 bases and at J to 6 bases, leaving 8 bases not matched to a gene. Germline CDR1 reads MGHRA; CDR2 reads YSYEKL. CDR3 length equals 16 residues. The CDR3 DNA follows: TGCGCCAGCAGCCAGAGCCGGGACAGAGCTAATTCACCCCTCCACTTT. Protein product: CASSQSRDRANSPLHF.

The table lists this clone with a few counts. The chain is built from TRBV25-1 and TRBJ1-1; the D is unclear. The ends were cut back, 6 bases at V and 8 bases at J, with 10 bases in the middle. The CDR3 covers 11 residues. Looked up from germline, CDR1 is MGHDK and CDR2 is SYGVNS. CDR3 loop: CASRKTIEAFF. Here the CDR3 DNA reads TGTGCCAGCAGGAAAACTATAGAAGCTTTCTTT.

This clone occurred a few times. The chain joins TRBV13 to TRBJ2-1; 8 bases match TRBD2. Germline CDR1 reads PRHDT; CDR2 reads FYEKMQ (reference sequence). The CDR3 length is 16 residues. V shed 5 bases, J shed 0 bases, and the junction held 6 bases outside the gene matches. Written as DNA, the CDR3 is TGTGCCAGCAGCAGGACCCGGGGGGGCTCCTACAATGAGCAGTTCTTC. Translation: CASSRTRGGSYNEQFF.

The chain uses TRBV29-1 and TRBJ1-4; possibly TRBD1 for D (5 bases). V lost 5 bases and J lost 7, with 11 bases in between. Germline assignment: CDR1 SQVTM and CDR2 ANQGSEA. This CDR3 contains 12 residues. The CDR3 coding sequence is TGCAGCGTTTTGGGGCTCCCTGAAAAACTGTTTTTT. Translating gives CSVLGLPEKLFF.

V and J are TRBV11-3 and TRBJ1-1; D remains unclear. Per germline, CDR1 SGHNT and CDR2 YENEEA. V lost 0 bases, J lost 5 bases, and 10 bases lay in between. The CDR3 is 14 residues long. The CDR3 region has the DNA TGTGCCAGCAGCTTAGAGGGCAGTGGTACTGAAGCTTTCTTT. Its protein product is CASSLEGSGTEAFF.

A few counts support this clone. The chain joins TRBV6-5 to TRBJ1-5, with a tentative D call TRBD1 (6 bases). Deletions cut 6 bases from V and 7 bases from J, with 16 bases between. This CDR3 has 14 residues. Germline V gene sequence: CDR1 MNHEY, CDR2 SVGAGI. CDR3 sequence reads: CASSPVGADQPQHF. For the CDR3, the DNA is TGTGCCAGCAGCCCCGTGGGGGCGGACCAGCCCCAGCATTTT.

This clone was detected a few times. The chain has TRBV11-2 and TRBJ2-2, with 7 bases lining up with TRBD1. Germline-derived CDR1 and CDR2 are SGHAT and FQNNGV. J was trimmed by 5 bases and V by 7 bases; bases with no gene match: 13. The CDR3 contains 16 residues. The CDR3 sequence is CASIDRDRRRTGELFF. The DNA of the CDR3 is TGTGCCAGCATCGACAGGGATCGTAGGCGGACCGGGGAGCTGTTTTTT.

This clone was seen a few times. The CDR3 nucleotides read TGTGCCATCAGCCCGGGACAGGGGAATGAAAAACTGTTTTTT. Translation: CAISPGQGNEKLFF. This rearrangement joins TRBV10-3 to TRBJ1-4; 10 bases align to TRBD1. Germline-derived CDR1 and CDR2 are ENHRY and SYGVKD. This CDR3 has 14 residues. Trimming cost V 6 bases and J 5 bases; bases outside gene matches: 3.

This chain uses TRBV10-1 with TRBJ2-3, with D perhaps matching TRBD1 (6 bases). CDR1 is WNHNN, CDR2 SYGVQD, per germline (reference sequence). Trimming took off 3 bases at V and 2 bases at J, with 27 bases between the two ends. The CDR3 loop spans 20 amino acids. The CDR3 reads CASSEGAGAPLKIPTDTQYF. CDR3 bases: TGCGCCAGCAGTGAAGGGGCAGGGGCCCCGCTAAAGATACCCACAGATACGCAGTATTTT.